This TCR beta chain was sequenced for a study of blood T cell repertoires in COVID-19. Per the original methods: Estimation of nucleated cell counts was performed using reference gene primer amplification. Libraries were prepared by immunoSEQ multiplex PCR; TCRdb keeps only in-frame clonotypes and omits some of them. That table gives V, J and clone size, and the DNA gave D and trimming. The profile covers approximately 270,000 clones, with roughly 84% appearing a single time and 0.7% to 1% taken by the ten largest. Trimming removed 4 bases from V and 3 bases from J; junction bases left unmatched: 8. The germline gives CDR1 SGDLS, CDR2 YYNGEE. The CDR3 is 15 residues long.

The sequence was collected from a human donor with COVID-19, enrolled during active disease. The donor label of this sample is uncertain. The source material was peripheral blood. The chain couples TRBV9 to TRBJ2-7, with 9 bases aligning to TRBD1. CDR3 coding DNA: TGTGCCAGCAGCCCCCGACAGGGGGGGAACTACGAGCAGTACTTC. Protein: CASSPRQGGNYEQYF.